These 28 T cell receptor beta chains came from one sample sequenced in a study of blood T cell repertoires in COVID-19 (dated by TCRdb to the early 2020s). The library was obtained by the immunoSEQ multiplex PCR assay. This is the immuneACCESS table as TCRdb keeps it, with only in-frame sequences that have V and J called. A part of the clones is gone; compared with another copy, unresolved V genes explain less than half, and the rest is unexplained. The sample records about 250,000 clones, around 84% of which are singletons. The ten top clones hold 1.5% to 2% of the sample. Input material: PBMCs or T cells enriched from blood (not recorded which). The origin of the receptors is a woman in her forties or fifties who had recovered from COVID-19.

This chain links TRBV4-2 with TRBJ2-1, with D maybe TRBD1 (5 bases). The CDR3 has 18 amino acids. Trimming stripped 4 bases from V and 4 bases from J, with 23 bases between. Germline V gene data show CDR1 as LGHNA and CDR2 as YNFKEQ. CDR3 coding DNA: TGTGCCAGCAGCCTGACCGCCGTCGCAGGGCGGCTTTACAATGAGCAGTTCTTC. This translates into CASSLTAVAGRLYNEQFF.

This chain links TRBV2 with TRBJ1-1; D is undetermined. The CDR3 loop spans 12 amino acids. V lost 6 bases and J 4 bases, leaving 9 bases between the germline ends. Germline V lookup: CDR1 SNHLY, CDR2 FYNNEI. In DNA, the CDR3 is TGTGCCAGCAGCCTCGGGGTCACTGAAGCTTTCTTT. Protein: CASSLGVTEAFF. Together with reference TRBV2 and TRBJ1-1, the CDR3 gives the full variable domain: EPEVTQTPSHQVTQMGQEVILRCVPISNHLYFYWYRQILGQKVEFLVSFYNNEISEKSEIFDDQFSVERPDGSNFTLKIRSTKLEDSAMYFCASSLGVTEAFFGQGTRLTVV.

This chain connects TRBV10-3 to TRBJ1-5; D ambiguous. There are 15 residues in the CDR3. The germline V gene encodes CDR1 ENHRY and CDR2 SYGVKD. Trimming removed 1 base at V and 3 bases at J, with 10 bases between. CDR3 DNA: TGTGCCATCAGTGAGTTTCGCAGTTACAATCAGCCCCAGCATTTT. It encodes CAISEFRSYNQPQHF.

This clone was recorded only once. V gene TRBV29-1 combines with J gene TRBJ2-5, with 7 bases identical to TRBD2. With V trimmed by 7 bases and J by 0 bases, 8 bases remained unmatched. Looked up from germline, CDR1 is SQVTM and CDR2 is ANQGSEA. The CDR3 totals 14 residues. CDR3 protein: CSGLREGYQETQYF. CDR3 sequence (DNA): TGCAGCGGGTTGAGGGAGGGCTACCAAGAGACCCAGTACTTC.

CDR3 loop: CATSDLRVNYGYTF. The DNA for the CDR3 is TGTGCCACCAGTGATCTTCGGGTGAACTATGGCTACACCTTC. The rearrangement uses TRBV24-1 and TRBJ1-2, with D unresolved. With 3 bases removed from V and 2 bases from J, the gap between germline ends came to 9 bases. The CDR3 extends over 14 amino acids. CDR1 and CDR2 from the germline V gene are KGHDR and SFDVKD.

The V and J genes are TRBV28 and TRBJ1-1; maybe TRBD1 (5 bases). CDR1 MDHEN and CDR2 SYDVKM come from the germline V gene. There are 14 residues in the CDR3. The ends were cut back, 1 base at V and 4 bases at J, with 10 bases in the middle. The CDR3 is CASSLYVGGTEAFF. The CDR3 region has the DNA TGTGCCAGCAGTTTATATGTGGGGGGCACTGAAGCTTTCTTT.

The sample holds a few counts of this clone. This rearrangement joins TRBV14 to TRBJ2-7; no firm D call. Looked up from germline, CDR1 is SGHDN and CDR2 is FVKESK. V shed 1 base and J shed 3 bases, with 10 bases lying between them. The CDR3 has 14 residues. In DNA, the CDR3 is TGTGCCAGCAGCCAAGTTGGCAGGAACTACGAGCAGTACTTC. Its protein product is CASSQVGRNYEQYF.

The gene calls are TRBV3-1 (or the pseudogene TRBV3-2) and TRBJ2-7; D remains unclear. Per the germline V gene, CDR1 is LGHDT and CDR2 is YNNKEL (reference sequence). The V end lost 3 bases, the J end lost 2 bases, and 2 bases lay between the germline ends. CDR3 length: 11 residues. The CDR3 sequence is CASSHTYEQYF. The CDR3 DNA reads as TGTGCCAGCAGCCACACCTACGAGCAGTACTTC.

The chain couples TRBV24-1 to TRBJ1-5; D uncertain. The CDR3 is 12 amino acids. Germline CDR1 is KGHDR and CDR2 is SFDVKD. V dropped 4 bases and J dropped 4 bases, with 4 bases sitting between them. This chain's CDR3 is CATSDFNQPQHF. The CDR3, as DNA: TGTGCCACCAGTGACTTTAATCAGCCCCAGCATTTT.

This sequence joins TRBV5-4 and TRBJ1-1; D possibly corresponds to TRBD1 (5 bases). The germline gives CDR1 SGHNT, CDR2 YYREEE (reference sequence). This CDR3 is 15 amino acids long. Trimming removed 4 bases from V and 4 bases from J, with 17 bases in between. CDR3 DNA: TGTGCCAGCAGCCTGGGACGGCGGGAAGGCACTGAAGCTTTCTTT. It yields the protein CASSLGRREGTEAFF. The entire variable domain, with the rest obtained from reference TRBV5-4 and TRBJ1-1, is as follows: ETGVTQSPTHLIKTRGQQVTLRCSSQSGHNTVSWYQQALGQGPQFIFQYYREEENGRGNFPPRFSGLQFPNYSSELNVNALELDDSALYLCASSLGRREGTEAFFGQGTRLTVV.

The V and J genes are TRBV7-2 and TRBJ2-7; TRBD1 aligns across 10 bases. CDR1 SGHTA and CDR2 FQGNSA come from the germline V gene. Losses at the gene ends were 7 bases for V and 6 bases for J; bases not matched to a gene: 12. CDR3 length: 15 amino acids. The CDR3 nucleotides are TGTGCCAGCACCAATTACACCGGGACAGGGGTCGAGCAGTACTTC. Protein: CASTNYTGTGVEQYF.

The chain couples TRBV24-1 to TRBJ2-2; TRBD2 might be the D (6 bases). V was trimmed by 4 bases and J by 5 bases, leaving 16 bases between them. This CDR3 comprises 16 residues. Germline V CDR1 and CDR2: KGHDR, SFDVKD. The CDR3 nucleotides are TGTGCCACCAGTGAAGGAGGGTCGAGAGGGACCGGGGAGCTGTTTTTT. It translates to CATSEGGSRGTGELFF.

This rearrangement joins TRBV28 to TRBJ2-1; TRBD2 matches at 8 bases. This CDR3 comprises 13 residues. V lost 10 bases to trimming and J lost 4 bases; unmatched junction nucleotides: 6. Per germline, CDR1 MDHEN and CDR2 SYDVKM. In DNA form, the CDR3 reads TGTGCCATTGCGGGACTAGAGTACAATGAGCAGTTCTTC. The encoded protein is CAIAGLEYNEQFF.

In nucleotides, the CDR3 is TGTGCCACCGGCGGGGCTAGCGGGAGGGCATCGTACAATGAGCAGTTCTTC. Encoded protein: CATGGASGRASYNEQFF. The gene calls are TRBV24-1 and TRBJ2-1, with 12 bases aligning to TRBD2. The CDR3 runs 17 residues. V gave up 9 bases and J gave up 4 bases; unmatched junction bases: 12. Germline values: CDR1 KGHDR, CDR2 SFDVKD.

The chain is built from TRBV29-1 and TRBJ2-1; 12 bases fit TRBD2. The germline V gene encodes CDR1 SQVTM and CDR2 ANQGSEA. CDR3 size: 13 residues. V shed 4 bases, J shed 9 bases, and the junction held 4 bases outside the gene matches. The CDR3 DNA reads as TGCAGCGTTGTGACTAGCGGGAGCACTGAGCAGTTCTTC. It translates to CSVVTSGSTEQFF.

The chain combines TRBV19 with TRBJ1-1; D is perhaps TRBD1 (5 bases). Germline V gene sequence: CDR1 LNHDA, CDR2 SQIVND (reference sequence). V lost 4 bases and J lost 1, with 13 bases in between. The CDR3 covers 15 residues. The CDR3 reads CASSTVGTGNTEAFF. The CDR3, as DNA: TGTGCCAGTAGTACGGTCGGTACAGGGAACACTGAAGCTTTCTTT.

A single count supports this clone. V and J are TRBV3-1 (or the pseudogene TRBV3-2) and TRBJ2-5; D is ambiguous. V was cut by 4 bases and J by 4 bases, with 13 bases left in between. Germline loops: CDR1 LGHDT, CDR2 YNNKEL (reference sequence). CDR3 size: 14 residues. The CDR3 DNA sequence: TGTGCCAGCAGCCTGACCATGATAGCAGAGACCCAGTACTTC. It encodes CASSLTMIAETQYF.

The V call is TRBV3-1 (or the pseudogene TRBV3-2), the J call TRBJ1-2, with 7 positions matching TRBD1. V shed 4 bases, J shed 6 bases, and the junction held 17 bases outside the gene matches. Germline V CDR1 and CDR2: LGHDT, YNNKEL (reference sequence). CDR3 size: 17 residues. For the CDR3, the DNA is TGTGCCAGCAGCCTCTCGGACAGGCGCGCTAGAAGGAATGGCTACACCTTC. As protein: CASSLSDRRARRNGYTF.

The chain joins TRBV18 to TRBJ2-1, with 7 bases identical to TRBD2. The CDR3 has 17 amino acids. Germline V CDR1 and CDR2: KGHSH, LQKENI. The V segment lost 1 base and the J segment 7 bases; nucleotides outside the gene matches: 13. The CDR3 reads CASSPRYGGSMGNEQFF. The DNA for the CDR3 is TGTGCCAGCTCACCACGGTACGGGGGGTCAATGGGTAATGAGCAGTTCTTC.

The genes are TRBV3-1 (or the pseudogene TRBV3-2) and TRBJ1-2, with 8 bases identical to TRBD1. CDR3 size: 14 residues. The V gene end was trimmed by 4 bases and the J gene end by 2 bases; junction bases not matched to a gene: 3. Germline CDR1 reads LGHDT; CDR2 reads YNNKEL (reference sequence). This CDR3 is CASSPRDRNYGYTF. The CDR3 DNA sequence: TGTGCCAGCAGCCCCCGGGACAGGAACTATGGCTACACCTTC.

This chain uses TRBV7-3 with TRBJ2-1, with TRBD2 matching over 7 bases. The CDR3 totals 14 residues. V dropped 5 bases and J dropped 8; count of bases not matched to a gene: 9. CDR1 is SGHTA, CDR2 FQGTGA, per germline. CDR3 nucleotides: TGTGCCAGCAGCCTCCTCGGGGGGTGGGATGAGCAGTTCTTC. Its protein is CASSLLGGWDEQFF.

The table lists this clone with a count of one. The chain links TRBV10-3 to TRBJ2-6; the match to TRBD1 covers 9 bases. This CDR3 is built from 17 residues. The J segment lost 1 base and the V segment lost 4 bases, leaving 5 bases of the junction unmatched. The germline gives CDR1 ENHRY, CDR2 SYGVKD. CDR3 sequence (DNA): TGTGCCATCAGTGGCGGGACAGGGTTGTCTGGGGCCAACGTCCTGACTTTC. It specifies CAISGGTGLSGANVLTF.

The chain uses TRBV28 and TRBJ1-5, with 7 bases identical to TRBD1. Germline V lookup: CDR1 MDHEN, CDR2 SYDVKM. This CDR3 has 17 residues. V was clipped by 6 bases and J by 4 bases; unmatched bases: 15. The CDR3 coding sequence is TGTGCCAGCAGCCAAAAGGGGGTGAGGACAGGAAATCAGCCCCAGCATTTT. Translated, it gives CASSQKGVRTGNQPQHF.

The sample holds a few counts of this clone. The chain employs TRBV27 and TRBJ1-2, with D perhaps matching TRBD1 (5 bases). Trimming left V 6 bases short and J 7 bases short, with 9 bases between. Per germline, CDR1 MNHEY and CDR2 SMNVEV (reference sequence). This CDR3 comprises 11 residues. Here the CDR3 reads CASRPGFGYTF. The CDR3 DNA follows: TGTGCCAGCAGGCCAGGGTTTGGCTACACCTTC.

The chain has TRBV5-1 and TRBJ1-2, with D maybe TRBD1 (5 bases). The V and J ends lost 4 bases and 5 bases respectively, with 21 bases between them. This CDR3 is 16 amino acids long. Germline CDR1 reads SGHRS; CDR2 reads YFSETQ. The CDR3 DNA reads TGCGCCAGCAGCGCGACAGACTCGAAGGGAGGATATGGCTACACCTTC. It yields the protein CASSATDSKGGYGYTF. Variable domain in full (rest from reference TRBV5-1 and TRBJ1-2): KAGVTQTPRYLIKTRGQQVTLSCSPISGHRSVSWYQQTPGQGLQFLFEYFSETQRNKGNFPGRFSGRQFSNSRSEMNVSTLELGDSALYLCASSATDSKGGYGYTFGSGTRLTVV.

The chain combines TRBV18 with TRBJ1-6; TRBD1 matches at 8 bases. The germline CDR1 and CDR2 sequences are KGHSH and LQKENI. The CDR3 consists of 15 residues. The ends lost 2 bases at V and 9 bases at J; junction bases unmatched: 6. Here the CDR3 reads CASSPTGQGASPLHF. The DNA for the CDR3 is TGTGCCAGCTCACCAACCGGACAGGGTGCTTCACCCCTCCACTTT.

The J gene is TRBJ2-2, the V gene TRBV28, with 8 bases lining up with TRBD2. J was trimmed by 7 bases and V by 7 bases; bases with no gene match: 5. CDR3 length: 13 amino acids. The germline V gene encodes CDR1 MDHEN and CDR2 SYDVKM. CDR3 nucleotides: TGTGCCAGCAAGGCGGGAGGTTTCGGGGAGCTGTTTTTT. This sequence encodes CASKAGGFGELFF.

The chain is built from TRBV27 and TRBJ1-4; D unresolved. The V and J ends lost 5 bases and 1 base respectively, with 17 bases between them. The CDR3 is 17 amino acids. Germline V gives CDR1 MNHEY, CDR2 SMNVEV (reference sequence). The CDR3 loop reads CASSPADWEITNEKLFF. The CDR3 nucleotides read TGTGCCAGCAGTCCCGCCGACTGGGAGATAACTAATGAAAAACTGTTTTTT.